Sequencing of this TCR beta chain was carried out in a study of shared clonotypes between healthy human individuals. This CDR3 is 14 amino acids long. CDR1 and CDR2 from the germline V gene are MDHEN and SYDVKM. Trimming removed 5 bases from V and 10 bases from J; junction bases left unmatched: 13. Profiling relied on immunoSEQ multiplex PCR, and the TCRdb table lists in-frame clones only, not all of them. Of about 2.5 million clones listed, 85% to 95% are singletons. The receptor comes from a man aged 18-30 years in good health. Some clones in this sample may be carry-over from other donors' samples. This chain links TRBV28 with TRBJ1-2; 7 bases match TRBD1. Sequencing was done on a sample of naive CD4+ T cells from PBMCs. Subset here: CD45RA+ positively selected. The CDR3 region is CASSPPGQPGIYTF. In nucleotides, the CDR3 is TGTGCCAGCAGTCCCCCGGGACAGCCCGGAATCTACACCTTC.